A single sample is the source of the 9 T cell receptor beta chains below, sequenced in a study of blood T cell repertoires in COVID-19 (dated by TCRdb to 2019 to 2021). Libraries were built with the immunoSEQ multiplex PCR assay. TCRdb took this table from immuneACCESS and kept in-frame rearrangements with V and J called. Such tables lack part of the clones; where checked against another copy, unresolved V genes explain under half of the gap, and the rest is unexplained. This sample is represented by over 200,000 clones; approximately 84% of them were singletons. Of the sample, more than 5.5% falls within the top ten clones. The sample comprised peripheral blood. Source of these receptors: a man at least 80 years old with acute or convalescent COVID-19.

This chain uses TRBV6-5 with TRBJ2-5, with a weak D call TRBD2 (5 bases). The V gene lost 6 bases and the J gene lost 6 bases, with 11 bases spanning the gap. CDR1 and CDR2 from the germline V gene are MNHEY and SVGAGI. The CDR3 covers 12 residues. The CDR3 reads CASSPRGQTQYF. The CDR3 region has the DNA TGTGCCAGCAGCCCAAGAGGGCAGACCCAGTACTTC.

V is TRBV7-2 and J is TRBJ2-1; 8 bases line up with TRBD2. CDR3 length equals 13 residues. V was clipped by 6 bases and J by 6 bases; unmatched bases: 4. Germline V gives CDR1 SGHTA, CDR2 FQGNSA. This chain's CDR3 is CASRTAGVNEQFF. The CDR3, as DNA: TGTGCCAGCAGAACAGCGGGAGTCAATGAGCAGTTCTTC. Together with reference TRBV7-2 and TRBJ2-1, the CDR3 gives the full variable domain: GAGVSQSPSNKVTEKGKDVELRCDPISGHTALYWYRQSLGQGLEFLIYFQGNSAPDKSGLPSDRFSAERTGGSVSTLTIQRTQQEDSAVYLCASRTAGVNEQFFGPGTRLTVL.

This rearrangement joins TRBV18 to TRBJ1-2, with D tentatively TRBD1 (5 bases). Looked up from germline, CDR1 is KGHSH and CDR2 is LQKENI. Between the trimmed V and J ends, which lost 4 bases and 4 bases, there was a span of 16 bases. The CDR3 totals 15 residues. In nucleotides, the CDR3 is TGTGCCAGCTCACTACCCGGGGCGGGGCTCTATGGCTACACCTTC. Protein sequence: CASSLPGAGLYGYTF. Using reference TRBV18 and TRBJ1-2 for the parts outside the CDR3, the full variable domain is NAGVMQNPRHLVRRRGQEARLRCSPMKGHSHVYWYRQLPEEGLKFMVYLQKENIIDESGMPKERFSAEFPKEGPSILRIQQVVRGDSAAYFCASSLPGAGLYGYTFGSGTRLTVV.

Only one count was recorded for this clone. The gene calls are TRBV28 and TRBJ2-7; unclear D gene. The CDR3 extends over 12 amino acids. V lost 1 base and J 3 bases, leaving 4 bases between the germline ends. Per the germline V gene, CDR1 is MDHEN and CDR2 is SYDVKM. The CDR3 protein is CASSLSGYEQYF. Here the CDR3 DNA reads TGTGCCAGCAGTTTATCGGGCTACGAGCAGTACTTC.

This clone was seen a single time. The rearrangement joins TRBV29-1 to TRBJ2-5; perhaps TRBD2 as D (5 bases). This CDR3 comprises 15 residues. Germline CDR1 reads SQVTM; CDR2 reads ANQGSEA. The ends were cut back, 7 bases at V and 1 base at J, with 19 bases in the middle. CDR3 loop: CSGTGVTASQETQYF. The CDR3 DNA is TGCAGCGGGACTGGGGTCACGGCCTCCCAAGAGACCCAGTACTTC.

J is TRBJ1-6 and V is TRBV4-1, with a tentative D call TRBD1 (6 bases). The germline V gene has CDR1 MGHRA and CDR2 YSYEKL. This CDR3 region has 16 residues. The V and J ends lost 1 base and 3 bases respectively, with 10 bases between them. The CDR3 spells CASSQAQDSYNSPLHF. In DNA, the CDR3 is TGCGCCAGCAGCCAAGCGCAGGACAGCTATAATTCACCCCTCCACTTT.

The CDR3, as DNA: TGCAGCGTGTCAGGGTTAGGCACCGGGGAGCTGTTTTTT. Translation gives CSVSGLGTGELFF. The chain employs TRBV29-1 and TRBJ2-2; possibly TRBD1 for D (5 bases). Germline CDR1 SQVTM, CDR2 ANQGSEA. The CDR3 has 13 residues. Trimming pared 6 bases from V and 4 bases from J, leaving 12 bases between.

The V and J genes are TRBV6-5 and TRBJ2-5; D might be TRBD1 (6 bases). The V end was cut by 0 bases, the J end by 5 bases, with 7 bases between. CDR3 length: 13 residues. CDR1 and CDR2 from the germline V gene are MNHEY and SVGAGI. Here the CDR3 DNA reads TGTGCCAGCAGTTACTCCCAGGGGGAGACCCAGTACTTC. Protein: CASSYSQGETQYF.

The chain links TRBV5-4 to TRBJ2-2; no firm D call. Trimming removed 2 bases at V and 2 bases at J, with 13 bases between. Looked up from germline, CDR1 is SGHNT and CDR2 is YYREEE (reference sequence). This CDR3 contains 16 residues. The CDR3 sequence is CASSFQTDPNTGELFF. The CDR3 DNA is TGTGCCAGCAGCTTTCAAACAGACCCTAACACCGGGGAGCTGTTTTTT.